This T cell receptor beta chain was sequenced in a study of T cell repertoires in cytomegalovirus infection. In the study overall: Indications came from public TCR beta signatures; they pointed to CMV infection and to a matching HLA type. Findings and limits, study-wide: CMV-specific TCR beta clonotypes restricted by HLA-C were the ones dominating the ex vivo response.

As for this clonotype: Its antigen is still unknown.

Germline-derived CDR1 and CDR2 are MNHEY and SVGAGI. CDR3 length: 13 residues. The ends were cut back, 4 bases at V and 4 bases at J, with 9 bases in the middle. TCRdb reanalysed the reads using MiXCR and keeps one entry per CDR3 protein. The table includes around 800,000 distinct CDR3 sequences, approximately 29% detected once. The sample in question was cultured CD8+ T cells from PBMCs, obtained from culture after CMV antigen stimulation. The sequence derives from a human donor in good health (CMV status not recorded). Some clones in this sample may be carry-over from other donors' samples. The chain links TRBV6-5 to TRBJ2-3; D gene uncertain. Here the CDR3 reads CASSFSGADTQYF. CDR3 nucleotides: TGTGCCAGCAGTTTCTCTGGCGCAGATACGCAGTATTTT.